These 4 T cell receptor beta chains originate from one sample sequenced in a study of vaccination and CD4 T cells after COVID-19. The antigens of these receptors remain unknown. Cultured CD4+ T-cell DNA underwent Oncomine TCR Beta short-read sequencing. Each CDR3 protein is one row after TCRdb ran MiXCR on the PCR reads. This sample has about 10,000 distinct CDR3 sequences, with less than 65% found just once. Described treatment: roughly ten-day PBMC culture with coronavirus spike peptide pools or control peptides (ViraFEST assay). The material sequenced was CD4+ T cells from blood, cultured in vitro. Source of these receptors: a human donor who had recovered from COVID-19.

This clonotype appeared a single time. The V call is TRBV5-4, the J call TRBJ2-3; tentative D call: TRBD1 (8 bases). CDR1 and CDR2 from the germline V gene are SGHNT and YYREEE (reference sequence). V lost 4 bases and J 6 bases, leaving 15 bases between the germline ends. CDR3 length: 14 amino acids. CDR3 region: CASSQTGEGDTQYF. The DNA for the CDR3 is TGTGCCAGCAGCCAGACAGGGGAGGGGGATACGCAGTATTTT.

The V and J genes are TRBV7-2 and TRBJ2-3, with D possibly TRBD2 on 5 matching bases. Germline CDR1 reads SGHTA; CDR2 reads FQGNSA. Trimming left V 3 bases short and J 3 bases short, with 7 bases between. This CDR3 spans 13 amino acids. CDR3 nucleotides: TGTGCCAGCAGCTTCCTAGCTACAGATACGCAGTATTTT. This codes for CASSFLATDTQYF.

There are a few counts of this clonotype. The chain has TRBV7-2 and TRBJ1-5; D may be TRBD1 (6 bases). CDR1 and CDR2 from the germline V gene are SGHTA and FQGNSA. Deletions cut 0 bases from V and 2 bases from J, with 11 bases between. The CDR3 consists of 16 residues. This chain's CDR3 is CASSLAGGHGNQPQHF. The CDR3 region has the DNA TGTGCCAGCAGCTTAGCGGGGGGGCATGGCAATCAGCCCCAGCATTTT.

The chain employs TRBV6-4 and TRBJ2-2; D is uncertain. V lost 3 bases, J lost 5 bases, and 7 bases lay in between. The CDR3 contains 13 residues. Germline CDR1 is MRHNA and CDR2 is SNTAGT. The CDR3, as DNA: TGTGCCAGCAGTGAATCCGTTACCGGGGAGCTGTTTTTT. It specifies CASSESVTGELFF.